These 9 T cell receptor beta chains were sequenced from one sample in a study of shared clonotypes between healthy human individuals. Some clones are missing from TCRdb's copy, which holds only in-frame ones; the method was immunoSEQ multiplex PCR. Of more than 2 million clones in the sample, more than 90% were seen once. Sequencing was carried out using naive CD4+ T cells sorted from blood. Sample subset: CD45RA+ positively selected. The receptors here all came from a man aged 18 to 35 in good health.

The DNA of the CDR3 is TGTGCCAGCACGAGACCGCCCGACGGAAACTCTGGAAACACCATATATTTT. Its translation is CASTRPPDGNSGNTIYF. This sequence joins TRBV7-9 and TRBJ1-3; D is unresolved. Germline V gene sequence: CDR1 SEHNR, CDR2 FQNEAQ (reference sequence). V was pared by 7 bases and J by 0 bases, with 19 bases between. This CDR3 is 17 amino acids long.

This chain connects TRBV29-1 to TRBJ2-3; 9 bases are shared with TRBD2. After removal of 1 base from V and 3 bases from J, the junction contained 8 bases not matched to a gene. Germline values: CDR1 SQVTM, CDR2 ANQGSEA. This CDR3 region has 16 residues. The DNA of the CDR3 is TGCAGCGTTGAAGGGAGGGGTAGCGGGAGTACAGATACGCAGTATTTT. Translated: CSVEGRGSGSTDTQYF.

CDR3 in amino acids: CASSLGGFGGQPQHF. DNA of the CDR3: TGTGCCAGCAGCTTGGGAGGGTTCGGAGGTCAGCCCCAGCATTTT. The chain combines TRBV5-6 with TRBJ1-5, with D unclear. Per germline, CDR1 SGHDT and CDR2 YYEEEE. The CDR3 runs to 15 residues. Between the trimmed V and J ends, which lost 0 bases and 6 bases, there was a span of 13 bases.

In DNA, the CDR3 is TGTGCCAGCGCCCCCCTCGGGACCCTGCCAGATACGCAGTATTTT. Protein sequence: CASAPLGTLPDTQYF. The V call is TRBV9, the J call TRBJ2-3; possibly TRBD1 or TRBD2 for D (5 bases each). The CDR3 covers 15 residues. Germline CDR1 is SGDLS and CDR2 is YYNGEE. V was trimmed by 7 bases and J by 4 bases, leaving 19 bases between them.

The chain carries TRBV28 and TRBJ1-4; 9 positions agree with TRBD1. CDR3 length: 16 residues. Germline CDR1 and CDR2: MDHEN and SYDVKM. After removal of 5 bases from V and 8 bases from J, the junction contained 12 bases not matched to a gene. The CDR3 sequence: CASSRGYRGRAEKLFF. CDR3 sequence (DNA): TGTGCCAGCAGTCGTGGATACAGGGGGCGAGCCGAAAAACTGTTTTTT.

V is TRBV6-6 and J is TRBJ1-4; TRBD1 matches 7 bases. Trimming at V came to 2 bases and at J to 8 bases, leaving 11 bases not matched to a gene. The CDR3 has 16 amino acids. CDR1 MNHNY and CDR2 SVGAGI come from the germline V gene (reference sequence). As DNA, the CDR3 is TGTGCCAGCAGTTACCCCCCAGGGGGTTCTTTCGAAAAACTGTTTTTT. Its translation is CASSYPPGGSFEKLFF.

This clone was counted once. This chain joins TRBV19 and TRBJ2-5; no clear D. V lost 3 bases and J lost 1, with 15 bases in between. Germline assignment: CDR1 LNHDA and CDR2 SQIVND (reference sequence). This CDR3 region has 16 residues. The CDR3 is CASSMLPGSAQETQYF. The CDR3 DNA reads TGTGCCAGTAGTATGCTACCGGGTTCAGCCCAAGAGACCCAGTACTTC.

This chain joins TRBV11-2 and TRBJ2-3; 7 nucleotides agree with TRBD1. CDR1 is SGHAT and CDR2 is FQNNGV in the germline V gene. The CDR3 is 15 amino acids. V lost 4 bases and J lost 1; bases outside the gene matches: 5. The CDR3 DNA reads TGTGCCAGCAGCTACACAGGGGACGGCACAGATACGCAGTATTTT. Translated, it gives CASSYTGDGTDTQYF.

This clone was seen just once. The chain links TRBV5-5 to TRBJ1-6; possible D gene TRBD1, 5 bases. This CDR3 region has 16 residues. The ends were cut back, 0 bases at V and 4 bases at J, with 11 bases in the middle. The germline V gene encodes CDR1 SGHKS and CDR2 YYEKEE (reference sequence). CDR3 coding DNA: TGTGCCAGCAGCTTGGTTCAGGGCTTTTATAATTCACCCCTCCACTTT. Encoded protein: CASSLVQGFYNSPLHF.